This T cell receptor (beta chain) emerged from a study of shared clonotypes between healthy human individuals. In the naive CD8 group, cells lacked CD45RO and were positively selected for CCR7, so terminally differentiated effector memory CD45RA+ cells were left out. The V end was cut by 1 base, the J end by 4 bases, with 5 bases between. Germline V gene data show CDR1 as SGHDN and CDR2 as FVKESK. The CDR3 is made up of 13 amino acids. Using immunoSEQ multiplex PCR, the repertoire was profiled, and TCRdb retains in-frame clones only, with some absent. The sample contains almost 700,000 clones, 92% of which appear only once.

Source material: naive CD8+ T cells sorted from blood. The clonotype was recovered from a young man in good health. The V and J genes are TRBV14 and TRBJ1-3; D is uncertain. CDR3 sequence reads: CASSQGGGNTIYF. CDR3 sequence (DNA): TGTGCCAGCAGCCAAGGTGGGGGAAACACCATATATTTT. The complete variable domain, with remaining parts taken from reference TRBV14 and TRBJ1-3, reads EAGVTQFPSHSVIEKGQTVTLRCDPISGHDNLYWYRRVMGKEIKFLLHFVKESKQDESGMPNNRFLAERTGGTYSTLKVQPAELEDSGVYFCASSQGGGNTIYFGEGSWLTVV.